One and the same sample provided the 9 T cell receptor beta chains below, sequenced in a study of cytomegalovirus exposure and HLA in healthy donors. The PCR made use of 60 Vbeta and 13 Jbeta primers. Repertoires were generated with immunoSEQ multiplex PCR, while TCRdb's copy carries only in-frame clones and drops some. The sample contains about 170,000 clones, 80% to 90% of which appear only once. The sequencing sample was made of PBMCs. The receptor set was obtained from a woman under 30 in good health and CMV-seropositive.

The V call is TRBV4-2, the J call TRBJ1-2, with a possible D match to TRBD1 (6 bases). The germline V and J ends were trimmed by 3 bases and 2 bases, with 16 bases remaining between them. This CDR3 region has 16 residues. Germline V lookup: CDR1 LGHNA, CDR2 YNFKEQ. CDR3 nucleotide sequence: TGTGCCAGCAGCCAGCCGCACGGACAGAACAACTATGGCTACACCTTC. Amino acids: CASSQPHGQNNYGYTF.

The genes are TRBV7-2 and TRBJ1-2; D gene unclear. Trimming shortened V by 4 bases and J by 0 bases, and 12 bases separated the two germline ends. Germline lookup yields CDR1 SGHTA and CDR2 FQGNSA. The CDR3 spans 15 residues. The CDR3 region is CASSSVLASNYGYTF. CDR3 nucleotide sequence: TGTGCCAGCAGCTCCGTATTGGCATCTAACTATGGCTACACCTTC.

The chain links TRBV25-1 to TRBJ1-5; 7 bases line up with TRBD1. Germline V gene lookup returns CDR1 MGHDK and CDR2 SYGVNS. V lost 5 bases to trimming and J lost 6 bases; unmatched junction nucleotides: 4. The CDR3 covers 13 residues. The CDR3 DNA follows: TGTGCCAGCAGTAGACAGGGCGGTCAGCCCCAGCATTTT. It codes for CASSRQGGQPQHF.

CDR3 DNA sequence: TGTGCCAGCAGCTTAGGTGAAAGAGCGTATGGCTACACCTTC. Translated: CASSLGERAYGYTF. The V call is TRBV7-9, the J call TRBJ1-2; D unresolved. Per germline, CDR1 SEHNR and CDR2 FQNEAQ (reference sequence). V gave up 1 base and J gave up 5 bases, with 11 bases separating them. CDR3 length: 14 residues.

This clone was seen only a few times. The chain carries TRBV19 and TRBJ2-1, with no clear D. The CDR3 is 12 amino acids. V dropped 5 bases and J dropped 6 bases, with 8 bases sitting between them. Germline values: CDR1 LNHDA, CDR2 SQIVND (reference sequence). Written as DNA, the CDR3 is TGTGCCAGTAGTCCCCGGGTCAATGAGCAGTTCTTC. This sequence encodes CASSPRVNEQFF.

This clone was counted a single time. The chain employs TRBV7-9 and TRBJ1-4; possibly TRBD1 for D (6 bases). Trimming stripped 6 bases from V and 6 bases from J, with 17 bases between. CDR3 size: 15 residues. Germline values: CDR1 SEHNR, CDR2 FQNEAQ (reference sequence). In DNA form, the CDR3 reads TGTGCCAGCAGTATCAGGACAGAACTCGATGAAAAACTGTTTTTT. It codes for CASSIRTELDEKLFF.

The chain uses TRBV7-6 and TRBJ2-7; no reliable D call. Per the germline V gene, CDR1 is SGHVS and CDR2 is FNYEAQ. V lost 1 base to trimming and J lost 4 bases, with 8 bases between them. This CDR3 spans 13 amino acids. CDR3 residues: CASSLVAGYEQYF. In DNA form, the CDR3 reads TGTGCCAGCAGCTTAGTTGCCGGTTACGAGCAGTACTTC.

This chain uses TRBV6-5 with TRBJ1-2, with TRBD1 as a possible D gene (5 bases). The V end was cut by 2 bases, the J end by 6 bases, with 16 bases between. This CDR3 spans 15 amino acids. From germline, CDR1 is MNHEY and CDR2 SVGAGI. The CDR3 spells CASSYTQGTSHGYTF. CDR3 nucleotides: TGTGCCAGCAGTTACACGCAGGGAACGTCGCATGGCTACACCTTC.

A few counts support this clone. J is TRBJ1-2 and V is TRBV6-4; D is ambiguous. Germline V lookup: CDR1 MRHNA, CDR2 SNTAGT. The CDR3 is made up of 11 amino acids. V was pared by 6 bases and J by 6 bases, with 8 bases between. CDR3 in amino acids: CASRGVDGYTF. CDR3 coding DNA: TGTGCCAGCAGGGGAGTGGATGGCTACACCTTC.